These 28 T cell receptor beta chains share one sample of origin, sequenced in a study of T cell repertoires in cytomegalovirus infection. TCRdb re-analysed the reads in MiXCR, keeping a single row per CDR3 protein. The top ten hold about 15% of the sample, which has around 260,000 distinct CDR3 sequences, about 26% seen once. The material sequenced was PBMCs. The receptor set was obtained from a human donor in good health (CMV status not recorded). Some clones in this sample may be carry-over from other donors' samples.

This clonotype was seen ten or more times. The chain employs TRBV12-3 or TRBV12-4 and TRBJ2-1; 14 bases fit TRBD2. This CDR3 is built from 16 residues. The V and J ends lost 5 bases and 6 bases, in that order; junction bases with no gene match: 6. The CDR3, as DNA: TGTGCCAGCAGTCGCCAGACTAGCGGGAGGGCCAATGAGCAGTTCTTC. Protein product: CASSRQTSGRANEQFF.

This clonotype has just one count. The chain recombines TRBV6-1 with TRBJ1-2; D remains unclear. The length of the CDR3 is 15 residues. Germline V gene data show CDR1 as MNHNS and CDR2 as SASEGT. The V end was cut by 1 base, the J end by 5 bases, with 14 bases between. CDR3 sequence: CASSEVSGIYYGYTF. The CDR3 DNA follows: TGTGCCAGCAGTGAAGTTTCGGGGATTTATTATGGCTACACCTTC.

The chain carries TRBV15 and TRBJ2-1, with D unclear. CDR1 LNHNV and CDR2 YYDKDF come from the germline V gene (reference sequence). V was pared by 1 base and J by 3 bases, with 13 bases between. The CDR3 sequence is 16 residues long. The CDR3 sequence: CATSRVGSSDYNEQFF. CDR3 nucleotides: TGTGCCACCAGCAGAGTGGGCAGCAGCGACTACAATGAGCAGTTCTTC.

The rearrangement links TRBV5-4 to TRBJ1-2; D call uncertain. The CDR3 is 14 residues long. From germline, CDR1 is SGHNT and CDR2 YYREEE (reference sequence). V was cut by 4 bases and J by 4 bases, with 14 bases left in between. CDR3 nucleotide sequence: TGTGCCAGCAGCGGAAAAATGGGAATCTATGGCTACACCTTC. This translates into CASSGKMGIYGYTF.

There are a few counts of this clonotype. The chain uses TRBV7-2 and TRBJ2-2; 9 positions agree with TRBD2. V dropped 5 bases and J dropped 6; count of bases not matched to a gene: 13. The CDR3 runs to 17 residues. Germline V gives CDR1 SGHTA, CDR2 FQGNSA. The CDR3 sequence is CASSRSRASGVSGELFF. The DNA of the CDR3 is TGTGCCAGCAGCCGCAGTAGGGCTAGCGGGGTGTCCGGGGAGCTGTTTTTT.

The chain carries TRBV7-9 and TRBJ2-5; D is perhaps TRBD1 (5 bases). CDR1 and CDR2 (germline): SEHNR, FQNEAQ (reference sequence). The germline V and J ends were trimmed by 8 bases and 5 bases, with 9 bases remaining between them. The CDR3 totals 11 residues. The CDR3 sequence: CASGAGETQYF. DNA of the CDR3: TGTGCCAGCGGGGCTGGGGAGACCCAGTACTTC.

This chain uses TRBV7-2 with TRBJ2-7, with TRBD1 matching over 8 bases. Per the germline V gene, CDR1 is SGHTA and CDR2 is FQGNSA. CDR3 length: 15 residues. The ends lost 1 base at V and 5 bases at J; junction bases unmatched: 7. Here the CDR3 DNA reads TGTGCCAGCAGCTTAGTCTGGACAGGGAACGACGAGCAGTACTTC. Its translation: CASSLVWTGNDEQYF.

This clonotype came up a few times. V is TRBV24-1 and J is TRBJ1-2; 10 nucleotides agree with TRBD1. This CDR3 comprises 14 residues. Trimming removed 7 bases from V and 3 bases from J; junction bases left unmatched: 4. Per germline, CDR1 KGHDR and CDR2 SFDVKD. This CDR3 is CATRGTGVDYGYTF. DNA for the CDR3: TGTGCCACCAGAGGGACAGGGGTGGACTATGGCTACACCTTC.

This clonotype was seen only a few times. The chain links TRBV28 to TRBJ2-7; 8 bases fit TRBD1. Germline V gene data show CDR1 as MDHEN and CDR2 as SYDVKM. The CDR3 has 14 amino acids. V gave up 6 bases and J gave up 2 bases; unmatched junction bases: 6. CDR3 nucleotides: TGTGCCAGCAGGACGACAGGGGCGGCCTACGAGCAGTACTTC. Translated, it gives CASRTTGAAYEQYF.

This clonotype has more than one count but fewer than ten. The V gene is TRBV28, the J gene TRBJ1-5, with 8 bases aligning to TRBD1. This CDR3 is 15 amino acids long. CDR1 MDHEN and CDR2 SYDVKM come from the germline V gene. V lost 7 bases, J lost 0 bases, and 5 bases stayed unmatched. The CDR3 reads CASNSGTGSNQPQHF. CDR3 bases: TGTGCCAGCAACTCCGGGACAGGTAGCAATCAGCCCCAGCATTTT.

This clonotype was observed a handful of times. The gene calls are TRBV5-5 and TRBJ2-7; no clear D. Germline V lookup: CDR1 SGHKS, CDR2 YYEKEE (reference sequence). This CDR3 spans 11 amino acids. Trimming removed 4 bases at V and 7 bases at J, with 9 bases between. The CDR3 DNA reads TGTGCCAGCAGCGTCCACGTGGAGCAGTACTTC. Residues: CASSVHVEQYF.

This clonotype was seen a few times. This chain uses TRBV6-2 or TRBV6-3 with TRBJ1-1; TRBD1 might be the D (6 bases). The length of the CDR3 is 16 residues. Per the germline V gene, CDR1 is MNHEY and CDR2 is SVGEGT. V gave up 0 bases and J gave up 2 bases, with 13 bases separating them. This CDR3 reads CASSYSLMTGNTEAFF. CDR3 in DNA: TGTGCCAGCAGTTACTCGCTAATGACAGGTAACACTGAAGCTTTCTTT.

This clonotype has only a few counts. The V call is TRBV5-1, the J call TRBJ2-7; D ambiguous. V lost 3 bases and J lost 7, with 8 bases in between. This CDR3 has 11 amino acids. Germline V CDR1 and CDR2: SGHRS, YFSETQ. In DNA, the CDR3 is TGCGCCAGCAGCTCCGCACTGGAGCAGTACTTC. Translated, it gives CASSSALEQYF.

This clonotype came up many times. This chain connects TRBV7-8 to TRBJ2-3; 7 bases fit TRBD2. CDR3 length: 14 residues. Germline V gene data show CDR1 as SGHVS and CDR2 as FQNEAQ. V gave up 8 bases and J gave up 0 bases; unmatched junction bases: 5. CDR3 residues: CASSRGTSTDTQYF. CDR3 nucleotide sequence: TGTGCCAGCTCGCGGGGGACTAGCACAGATACGCAGTATTTT.

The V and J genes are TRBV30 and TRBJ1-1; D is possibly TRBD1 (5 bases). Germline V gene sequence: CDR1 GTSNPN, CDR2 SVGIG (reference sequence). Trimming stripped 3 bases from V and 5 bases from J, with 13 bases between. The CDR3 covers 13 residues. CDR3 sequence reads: CAWRAGVWTEAFF. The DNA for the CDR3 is TGTGCCTGGAGGGCGGGGGTTTGGACTGAAGCTTTCTTT.

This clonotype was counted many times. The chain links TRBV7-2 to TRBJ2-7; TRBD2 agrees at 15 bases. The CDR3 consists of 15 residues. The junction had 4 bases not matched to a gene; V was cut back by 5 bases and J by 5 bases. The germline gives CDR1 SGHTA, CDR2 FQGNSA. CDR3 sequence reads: CASSGLAGGPHEQYF. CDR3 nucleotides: TGTGCCAGCAGCGGACTAGCGGGAGGGCCCCACGAGCAGTACTTC.

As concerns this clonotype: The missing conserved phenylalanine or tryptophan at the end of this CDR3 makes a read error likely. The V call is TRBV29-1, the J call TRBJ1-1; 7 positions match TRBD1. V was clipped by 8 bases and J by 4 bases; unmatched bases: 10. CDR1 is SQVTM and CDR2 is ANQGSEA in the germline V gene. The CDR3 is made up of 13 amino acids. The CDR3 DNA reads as TGCAGCTCGAGGGAGACAGGGCCCACTGAAGCTTTCGTT. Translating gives CSSRETGPTEAFV.

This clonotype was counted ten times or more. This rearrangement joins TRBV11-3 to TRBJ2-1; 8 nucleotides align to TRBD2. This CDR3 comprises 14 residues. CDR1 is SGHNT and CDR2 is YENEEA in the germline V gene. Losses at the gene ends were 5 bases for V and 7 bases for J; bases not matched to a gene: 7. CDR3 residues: CASSRQSGSNEQFF. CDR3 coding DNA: TGTGCCAGCAGCCGACAAAGCGGGAGTAATGAGCAGTTCTTC.

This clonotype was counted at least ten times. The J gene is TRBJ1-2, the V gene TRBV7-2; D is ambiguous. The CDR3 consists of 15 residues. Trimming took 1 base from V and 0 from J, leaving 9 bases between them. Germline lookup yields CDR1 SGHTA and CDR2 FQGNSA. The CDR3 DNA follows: TGTGCCAGCAGCTTAGAGCGCGGCTCTAACTATGGCTACACCTTC. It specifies CASSLERGSNYGYTF.

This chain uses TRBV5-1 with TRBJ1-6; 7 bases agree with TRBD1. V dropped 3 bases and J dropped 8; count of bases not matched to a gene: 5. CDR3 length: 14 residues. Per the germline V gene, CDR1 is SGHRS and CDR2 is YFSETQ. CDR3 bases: TGCGCCAGCAGCTCGACAGGGACCGATTCACCCCTCCACTTT. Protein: CASSSTGTDSPLHF.

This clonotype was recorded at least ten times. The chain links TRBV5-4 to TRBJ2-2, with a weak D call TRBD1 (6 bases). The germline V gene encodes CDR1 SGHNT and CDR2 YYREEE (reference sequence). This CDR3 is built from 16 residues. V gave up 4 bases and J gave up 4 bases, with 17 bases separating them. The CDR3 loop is CASSPRSWDTTGELFF. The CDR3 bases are TGTGCCAGCAGCCCCAGGTCTTGGGACACCACCGGGGAGCTGTTTTTT.

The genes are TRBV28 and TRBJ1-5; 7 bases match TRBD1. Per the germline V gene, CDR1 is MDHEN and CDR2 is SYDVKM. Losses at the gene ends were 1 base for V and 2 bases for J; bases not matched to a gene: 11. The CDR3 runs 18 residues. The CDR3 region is CASSLLGRGPRGNQPQHF. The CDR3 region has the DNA TGTGCCAGCAGTTTATTGGGGAGGGGGCCCCGTGGCAATCAGCCCCAGCATTTT.

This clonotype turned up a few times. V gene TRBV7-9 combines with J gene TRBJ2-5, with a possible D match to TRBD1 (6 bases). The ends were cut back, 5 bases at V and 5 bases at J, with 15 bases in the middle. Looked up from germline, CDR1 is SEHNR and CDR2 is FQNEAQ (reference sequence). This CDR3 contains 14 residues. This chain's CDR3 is CASSRSNQGETQYF. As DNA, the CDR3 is TGTGCCAGCAGCCGTTCGAATCAGGGGGAGACCCAGTACTTC.

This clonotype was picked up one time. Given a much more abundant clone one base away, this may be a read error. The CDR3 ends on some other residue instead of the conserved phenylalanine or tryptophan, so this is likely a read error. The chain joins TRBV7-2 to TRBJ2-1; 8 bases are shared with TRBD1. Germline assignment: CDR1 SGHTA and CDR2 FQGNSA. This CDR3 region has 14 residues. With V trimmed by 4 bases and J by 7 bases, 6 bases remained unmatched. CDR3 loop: CASSSWTGRNEQFS. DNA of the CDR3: TGTGCCAGCAGCTCATGGACAGGGAGGAATGAGCAGTTCTCC.

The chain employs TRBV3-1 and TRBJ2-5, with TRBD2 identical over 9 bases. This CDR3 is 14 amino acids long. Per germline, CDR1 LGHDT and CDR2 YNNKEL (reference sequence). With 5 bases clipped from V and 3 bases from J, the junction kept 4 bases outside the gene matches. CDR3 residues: CASSSRLAEETQYF. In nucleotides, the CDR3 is TGTGCCAGCAGCTCCCGACTAGCGGAAGAGACCCAGTACTTC.

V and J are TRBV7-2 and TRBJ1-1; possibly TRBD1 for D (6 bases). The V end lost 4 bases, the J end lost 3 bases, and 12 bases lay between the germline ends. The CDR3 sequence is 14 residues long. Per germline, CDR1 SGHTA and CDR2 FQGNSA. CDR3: CASSSNRGHTEAFF. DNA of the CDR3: TGTGCCAGCAGCTCCAATCGGGGGCACACTGAAGCTTTCTTT.

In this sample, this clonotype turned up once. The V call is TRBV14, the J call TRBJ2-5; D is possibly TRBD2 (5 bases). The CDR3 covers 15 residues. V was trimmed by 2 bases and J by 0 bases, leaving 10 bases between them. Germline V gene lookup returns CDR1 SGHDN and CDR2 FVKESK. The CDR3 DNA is TGTGCCAGCAGCCAACTCGGACTGTACCAAGAGACCCAGTACTTC. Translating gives CASSQLGLYQETQYF.

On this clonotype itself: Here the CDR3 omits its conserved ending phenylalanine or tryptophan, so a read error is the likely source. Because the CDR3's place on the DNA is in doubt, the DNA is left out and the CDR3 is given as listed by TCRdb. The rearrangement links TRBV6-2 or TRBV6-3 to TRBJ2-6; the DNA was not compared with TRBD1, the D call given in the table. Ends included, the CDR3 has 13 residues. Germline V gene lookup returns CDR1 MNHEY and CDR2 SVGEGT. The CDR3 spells CASSARAGTGSLL.